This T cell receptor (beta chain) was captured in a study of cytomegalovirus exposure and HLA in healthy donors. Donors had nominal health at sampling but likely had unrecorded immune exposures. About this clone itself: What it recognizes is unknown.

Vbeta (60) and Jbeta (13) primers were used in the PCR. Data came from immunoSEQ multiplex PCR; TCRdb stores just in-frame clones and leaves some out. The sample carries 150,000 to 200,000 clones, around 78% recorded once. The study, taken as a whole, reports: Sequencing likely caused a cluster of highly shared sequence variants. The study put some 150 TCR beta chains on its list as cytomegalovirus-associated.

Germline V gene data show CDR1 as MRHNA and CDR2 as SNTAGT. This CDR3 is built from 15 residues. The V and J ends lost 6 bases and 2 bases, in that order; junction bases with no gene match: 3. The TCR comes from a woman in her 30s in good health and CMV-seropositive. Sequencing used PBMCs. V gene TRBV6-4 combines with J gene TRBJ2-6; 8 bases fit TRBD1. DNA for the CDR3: TGTGCCAGCAGCCCAGGGGGCGCTGGGGCCAACGTCCTGACTTTC. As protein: CASSPGGAGANVLTF.